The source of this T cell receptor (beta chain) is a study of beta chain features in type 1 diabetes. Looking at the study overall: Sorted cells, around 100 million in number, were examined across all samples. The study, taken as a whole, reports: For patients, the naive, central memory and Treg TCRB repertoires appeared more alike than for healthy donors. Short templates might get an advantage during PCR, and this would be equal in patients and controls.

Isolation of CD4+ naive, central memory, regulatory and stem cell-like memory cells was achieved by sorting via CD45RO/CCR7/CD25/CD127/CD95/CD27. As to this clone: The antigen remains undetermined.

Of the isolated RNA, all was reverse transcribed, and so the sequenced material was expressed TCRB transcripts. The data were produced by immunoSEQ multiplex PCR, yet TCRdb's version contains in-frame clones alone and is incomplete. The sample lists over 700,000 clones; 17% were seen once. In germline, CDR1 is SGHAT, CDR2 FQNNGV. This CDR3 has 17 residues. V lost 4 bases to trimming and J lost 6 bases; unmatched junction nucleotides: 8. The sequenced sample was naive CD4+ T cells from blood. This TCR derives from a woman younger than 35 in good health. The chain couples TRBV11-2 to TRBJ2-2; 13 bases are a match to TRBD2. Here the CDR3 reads CASSSHRTSGRSGELFF. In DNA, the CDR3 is TGTGCCAGCAGCTCCCATAGGACTAGCGGGAGATCCGGGGAGCTGTTTTTT.